This T cell receptor beta chain was retrieved from a study of neoadjuvant anti-PD-1 for oral cavity cancer. Whole-study results and caveats: Only three patients per response group were TCR-analyzed; validation needed.

CDR1 and CDR2 from the germline V gene are MNHNY and SVGAGI (reference sequence). The CDR3 is 16 residues long. Between the trimmed V and J ends, which lost 6 bases and 5 bases, there was a span of 20 bases. Blood libraries mostly used roughly 440 ng genomic DNA, six replicates each. Generated by immunoSEQ multiplex PCR, the TCRdb table keeps only in-frame clones and is missing some. The table shows about 14,000 clones, with over 55% occurring only once. A remark on this clone: Its antigen remains unknown.

Time point: after neoadjuvant nivolumab, at surgical resection. These oral cavity squamous cell carcinomas were HPV-negative and locally advanced. This receptor was identified in a person aged 35 to 85 with oral cavity squamous cell carcinoma. This specimen was PBMCs, taken after nivolumab (anti-PD-1) treatment. The chain recombines TRBV6-6 with TRBJ2-1; TRBD2 is a possible D gene (6 bases). Here the CDR3 DNA reads TGTGCCAGCAGCCAACAACTAGCTGACCCGAACAATGAGCAGTTCTTC. It encodes CASSQQLADPNNEQFF.